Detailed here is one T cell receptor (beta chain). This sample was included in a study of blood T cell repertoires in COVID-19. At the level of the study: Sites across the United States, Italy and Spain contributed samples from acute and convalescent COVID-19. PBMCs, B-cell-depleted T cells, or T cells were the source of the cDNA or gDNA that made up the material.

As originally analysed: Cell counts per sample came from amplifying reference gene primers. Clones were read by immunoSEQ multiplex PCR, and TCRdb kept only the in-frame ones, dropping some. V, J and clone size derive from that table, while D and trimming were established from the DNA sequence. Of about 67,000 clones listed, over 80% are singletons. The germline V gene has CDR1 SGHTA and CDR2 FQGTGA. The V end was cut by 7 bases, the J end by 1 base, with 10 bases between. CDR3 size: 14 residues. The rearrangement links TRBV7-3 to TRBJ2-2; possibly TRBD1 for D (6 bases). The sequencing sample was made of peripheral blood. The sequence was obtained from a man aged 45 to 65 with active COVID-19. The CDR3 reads CASTQTGNTGELFF. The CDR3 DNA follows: TGTGCCAGCACCCAGACAGGGAACACCGGGGAGCTGTTTTTT.